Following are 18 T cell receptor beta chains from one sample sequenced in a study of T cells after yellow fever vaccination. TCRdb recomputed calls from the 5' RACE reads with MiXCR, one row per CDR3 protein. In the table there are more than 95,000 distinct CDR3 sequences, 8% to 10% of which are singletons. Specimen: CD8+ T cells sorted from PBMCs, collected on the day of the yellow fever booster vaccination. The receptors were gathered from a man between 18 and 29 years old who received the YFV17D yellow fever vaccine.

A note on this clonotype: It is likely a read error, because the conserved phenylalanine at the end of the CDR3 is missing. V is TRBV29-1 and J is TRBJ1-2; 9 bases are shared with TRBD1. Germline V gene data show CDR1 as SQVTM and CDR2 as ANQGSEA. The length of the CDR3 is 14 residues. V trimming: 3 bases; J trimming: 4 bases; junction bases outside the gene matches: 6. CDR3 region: CSVDLGTGIYGYTS. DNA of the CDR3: TGCAGCGTTGATCTGGGGACAGGGATCTATGGCTACACCTCC.

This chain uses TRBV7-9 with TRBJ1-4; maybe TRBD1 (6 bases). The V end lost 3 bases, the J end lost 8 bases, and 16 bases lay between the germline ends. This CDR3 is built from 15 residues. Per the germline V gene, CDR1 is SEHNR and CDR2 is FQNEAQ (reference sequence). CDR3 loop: CASSLPGGVSEKLFF. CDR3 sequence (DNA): TGTGCCAGCAGCTTGCCTGGGGGCGTGAGCGAAAAACTGTTTTTT. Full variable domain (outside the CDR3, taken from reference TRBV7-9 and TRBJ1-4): DTGVSQNPRHKITKRGQNVTFRCDPISEHNRLYWYRQTLGQGPEFLTYFQNEAQLEKSRLLSDRFSAERPKGSFSTLEIQRTEQGDSAMYLCASSLPGGVSEKLFFGSGTQLSVL.

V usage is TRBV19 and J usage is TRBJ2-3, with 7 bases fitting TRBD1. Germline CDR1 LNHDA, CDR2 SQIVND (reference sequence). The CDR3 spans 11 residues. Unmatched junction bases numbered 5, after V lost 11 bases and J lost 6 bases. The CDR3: CACHRGDTQYF. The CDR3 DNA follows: TGTGCCTGCCACAGGGGTGATACGCAGTATTTT.

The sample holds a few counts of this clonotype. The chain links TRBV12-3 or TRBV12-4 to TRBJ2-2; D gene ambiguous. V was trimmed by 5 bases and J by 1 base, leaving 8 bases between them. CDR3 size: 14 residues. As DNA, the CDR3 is TGTGCCAGCAGTCCTGTTGGGAACACCGGGGAGCTGTTTTTT. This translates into CASSPVGNTGELFF.

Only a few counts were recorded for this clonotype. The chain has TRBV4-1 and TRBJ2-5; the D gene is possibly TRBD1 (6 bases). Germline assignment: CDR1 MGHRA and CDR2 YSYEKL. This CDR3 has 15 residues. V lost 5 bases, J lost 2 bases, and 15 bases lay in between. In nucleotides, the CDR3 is TGCGCCAGCAGCGTCCGAGTCGACAGGCAAGAGACCCAGTACTTC. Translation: CASSVRVDRQETQYF.

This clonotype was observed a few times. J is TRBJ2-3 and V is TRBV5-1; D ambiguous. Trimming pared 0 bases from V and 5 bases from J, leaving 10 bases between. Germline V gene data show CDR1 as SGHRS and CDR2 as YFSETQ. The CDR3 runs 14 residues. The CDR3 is CASSLDSPGDTQYF. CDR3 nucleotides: TGCGCCAGCAGCTTGGACAGCCCGGGAGATACGCAGTATTTT.

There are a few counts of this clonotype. The CDR3 coding sequence is TGTGCCAGCTCACGCGACCAAGAGACCCAGTACTTC. Protein sequence: CASSRDQETQYF. The chain joins TRBV18 to TRBJ2-5; D remains unclear. Germline V lookup: CDR1 KGHSH, CDR2 LQKENI. The CDR3 covers 12 residues. The V end was cut by 4 bases, the J end by 0 bases, with 3 bases between.

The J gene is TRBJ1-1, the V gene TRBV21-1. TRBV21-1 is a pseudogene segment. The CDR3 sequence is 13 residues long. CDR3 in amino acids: CASNLGSYTEAFF. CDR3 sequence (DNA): TGTGCCAGCAACCTTGGGTCTTACACTGAAGCTTTCTTT.

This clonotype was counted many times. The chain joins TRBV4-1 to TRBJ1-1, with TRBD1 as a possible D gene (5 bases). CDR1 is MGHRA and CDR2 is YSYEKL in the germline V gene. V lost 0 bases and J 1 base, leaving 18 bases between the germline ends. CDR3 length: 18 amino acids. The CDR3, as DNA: TGCGCCAGCAGCCAAGATGCCGCCGGGGCCGGGTGGAACACTGAAGCTTTCTTT. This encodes CASSQDAAGAGWNTEAFF.

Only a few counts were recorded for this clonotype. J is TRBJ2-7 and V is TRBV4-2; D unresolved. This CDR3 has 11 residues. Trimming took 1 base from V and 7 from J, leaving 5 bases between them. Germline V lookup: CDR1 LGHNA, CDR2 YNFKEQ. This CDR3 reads CASSQGLEQYF. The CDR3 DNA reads TGTGCCAGCAGCCAAGGGCTTGAGCAGTACTTC.

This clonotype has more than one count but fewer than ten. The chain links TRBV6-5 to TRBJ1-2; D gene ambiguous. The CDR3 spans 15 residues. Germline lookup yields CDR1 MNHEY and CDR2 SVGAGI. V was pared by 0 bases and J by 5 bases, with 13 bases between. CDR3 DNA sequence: TGTGCCAGCAGTTACTCGACCGGCGAGGGATATGGCTACACCTTC. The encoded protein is CASSYSTGEGYGYTF.

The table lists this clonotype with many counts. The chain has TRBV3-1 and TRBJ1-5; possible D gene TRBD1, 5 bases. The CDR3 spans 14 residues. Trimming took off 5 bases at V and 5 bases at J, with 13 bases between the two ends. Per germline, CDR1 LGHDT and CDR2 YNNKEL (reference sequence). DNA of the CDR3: TGTGCCAGCAGCGGAGGGGTGATTTATCAGCCCCAGCATTTT. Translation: CASSGGVIYQPQHF.

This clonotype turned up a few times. The CDR3 DNA is TGTGCCAGCAGCGCTCCCGGGGTCTACTACGAGCAGTACTTC. Translated: CASSAPGVYYEQYF. The chain employs TRBV9 and TRBJ2-7, with a tentative D call TRBD2 (5 bases). The CDR3 has 14 amino acids. Germline CDR1 reads SGDLS; CDR2 reads YYNGEE. V was trimmed by 3 bases and J by 3 bases, leaving 13 bases between them.

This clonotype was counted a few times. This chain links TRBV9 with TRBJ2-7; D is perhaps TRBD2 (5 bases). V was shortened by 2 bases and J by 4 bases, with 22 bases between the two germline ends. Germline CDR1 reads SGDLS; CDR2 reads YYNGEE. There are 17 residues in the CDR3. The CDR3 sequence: CASSVTTLWTVLYEQYV. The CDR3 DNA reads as TGTGCCAGCAGCGTCACCACCCTTTGGACTGTTCTTTACGAGCAGTACGTC.

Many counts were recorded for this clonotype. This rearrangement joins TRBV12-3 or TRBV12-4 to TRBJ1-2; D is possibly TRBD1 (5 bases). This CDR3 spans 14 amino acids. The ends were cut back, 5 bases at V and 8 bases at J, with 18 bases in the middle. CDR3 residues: CASSLGGVTRGYTF. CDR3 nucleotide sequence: TGTGCCAGCAGTCTCGGGGGTGTTACGAGGGGCTACACCTTC.

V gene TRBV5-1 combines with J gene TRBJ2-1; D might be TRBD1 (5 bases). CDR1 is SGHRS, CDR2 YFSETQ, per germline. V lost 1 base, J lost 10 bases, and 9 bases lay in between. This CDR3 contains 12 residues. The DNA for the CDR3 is TGCGCCAGCAGCTTGCAGGGCCCGGAGCAGTTCTTC. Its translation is CASSLQGPEQFF.

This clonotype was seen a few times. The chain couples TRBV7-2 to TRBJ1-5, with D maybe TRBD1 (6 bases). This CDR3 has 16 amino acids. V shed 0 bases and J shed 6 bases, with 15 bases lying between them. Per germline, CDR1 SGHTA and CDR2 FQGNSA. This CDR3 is CASSLAPTGSFQPQHF. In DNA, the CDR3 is TGTGCCAGCAGCTTAGCGCCTACAGGGAGTTTTCAGCCCCAGCATTTT.

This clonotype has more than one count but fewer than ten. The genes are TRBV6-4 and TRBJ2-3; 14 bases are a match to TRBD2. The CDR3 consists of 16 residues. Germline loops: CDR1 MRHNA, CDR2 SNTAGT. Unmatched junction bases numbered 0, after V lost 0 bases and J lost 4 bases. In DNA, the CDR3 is TGTGCCAGCAGTGACTCGACTAGCGGGGGGGCAGATACGCAGTATTTT. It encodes CASSDSTSGGADTQYF.